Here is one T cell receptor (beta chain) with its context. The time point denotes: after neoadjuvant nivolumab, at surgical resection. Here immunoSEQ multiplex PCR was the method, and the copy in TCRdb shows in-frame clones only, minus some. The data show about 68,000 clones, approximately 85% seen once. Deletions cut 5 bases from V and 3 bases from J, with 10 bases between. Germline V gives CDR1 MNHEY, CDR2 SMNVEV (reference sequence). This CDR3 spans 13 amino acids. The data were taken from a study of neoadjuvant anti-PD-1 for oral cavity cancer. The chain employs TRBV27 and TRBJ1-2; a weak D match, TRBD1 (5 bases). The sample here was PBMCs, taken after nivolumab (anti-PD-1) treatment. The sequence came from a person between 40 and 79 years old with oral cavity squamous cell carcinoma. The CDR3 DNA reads TGTGCCAGCAGTGGGGACCGAGACTATGGCTACACCTTC. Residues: CASSGDRDYGYTF.